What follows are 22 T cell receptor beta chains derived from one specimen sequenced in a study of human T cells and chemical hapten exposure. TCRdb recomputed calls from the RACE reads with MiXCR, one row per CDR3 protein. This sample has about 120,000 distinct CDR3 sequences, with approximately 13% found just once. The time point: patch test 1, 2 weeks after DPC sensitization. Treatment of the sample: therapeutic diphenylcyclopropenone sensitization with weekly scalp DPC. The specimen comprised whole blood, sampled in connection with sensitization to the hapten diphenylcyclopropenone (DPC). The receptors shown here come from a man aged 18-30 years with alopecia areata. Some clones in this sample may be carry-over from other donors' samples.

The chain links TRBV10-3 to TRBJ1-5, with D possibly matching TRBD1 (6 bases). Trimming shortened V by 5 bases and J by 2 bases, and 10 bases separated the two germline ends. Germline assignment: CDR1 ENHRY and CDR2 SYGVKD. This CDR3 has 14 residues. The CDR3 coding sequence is TGTGCCATCAGTCCAGGGGTTGGCAATCAGCCCCAGCATTTT. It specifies CAISPGVGNQPQHF.

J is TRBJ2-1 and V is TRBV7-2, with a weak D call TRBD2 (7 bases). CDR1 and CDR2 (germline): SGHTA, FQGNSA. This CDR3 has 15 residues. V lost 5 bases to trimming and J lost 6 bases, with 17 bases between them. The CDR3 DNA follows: TGTGCCAGCAGCCGGCGGGCGGGGGCCCTCAATGAGCAGTTCTTC. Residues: CASSRRAGALNEQFF.

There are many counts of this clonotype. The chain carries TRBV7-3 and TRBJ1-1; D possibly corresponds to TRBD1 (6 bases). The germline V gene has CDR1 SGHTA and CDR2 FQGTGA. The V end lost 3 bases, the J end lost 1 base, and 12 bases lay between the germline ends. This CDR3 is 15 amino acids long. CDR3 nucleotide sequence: TGTGCCAGCAGCTTGGAAGGGGGAACGAACACTGAAGCTTTCTTT. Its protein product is CASSLEGGTNTEAFF.

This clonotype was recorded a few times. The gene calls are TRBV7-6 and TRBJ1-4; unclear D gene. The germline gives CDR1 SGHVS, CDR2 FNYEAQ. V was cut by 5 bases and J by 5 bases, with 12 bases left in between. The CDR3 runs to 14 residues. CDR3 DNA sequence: TGTGCCAGCAGCCCGAGAAGGGAGAATGAAAAACTGTTTTTT. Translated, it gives CASSPRRENEKLFF.

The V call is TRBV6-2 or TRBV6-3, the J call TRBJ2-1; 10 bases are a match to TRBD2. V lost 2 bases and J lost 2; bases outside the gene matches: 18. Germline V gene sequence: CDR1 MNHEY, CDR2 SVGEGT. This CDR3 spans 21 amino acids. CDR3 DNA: TGTGCCAGCAGTTACCCCCCCTGGGGAGCGGGGGGGCCCGGGACCTACAATGAGCAGTTCTTC. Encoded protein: CASSYPPWGAGGPGTYNEQFF.

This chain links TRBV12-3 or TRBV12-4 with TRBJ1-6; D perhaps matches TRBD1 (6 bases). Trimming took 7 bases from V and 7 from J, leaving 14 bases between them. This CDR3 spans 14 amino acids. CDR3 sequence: CASTPGTTNSPLHF. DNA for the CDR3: TGTGCCAGCACCCCCGGGACAACAAATTCACCCCTCCACTTT.

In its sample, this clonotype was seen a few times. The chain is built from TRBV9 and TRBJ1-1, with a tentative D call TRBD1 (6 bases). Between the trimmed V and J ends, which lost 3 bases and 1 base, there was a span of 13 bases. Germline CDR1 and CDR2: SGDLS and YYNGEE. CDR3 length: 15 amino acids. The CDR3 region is CASSASGVPNTEAFF. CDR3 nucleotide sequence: TGTGCCAGCAGCGCGTCAGGGGTCCCGAACACTGAAGCTTTCTTT.

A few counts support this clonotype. The chain's CDR3 is CASSLSGLAGRYNEQFF. In DNA, the CDR3 is TGTGCCAGCAGCCTCTCGGGACTAGCGGGGCGCTACAATGAGCAGTTCTTC. V is TRBV11-2 and J is TRBJ2-1; 13 bases match TRBD2. V trimming: 5 bases; J trimming: 3 bases; junction bases outside the gene matches: 7. This CDR3 has 17 amino acids. Per germline, CDR1 SGHAT and CDR2 FQNNGV.

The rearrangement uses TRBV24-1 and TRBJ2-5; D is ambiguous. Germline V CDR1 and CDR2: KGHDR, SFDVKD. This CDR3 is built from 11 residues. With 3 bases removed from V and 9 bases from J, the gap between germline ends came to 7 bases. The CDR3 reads CATSDGEAQYF. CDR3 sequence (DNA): TGTGCCACCAGTGATGGCGAGGCCCAGTACTTC.

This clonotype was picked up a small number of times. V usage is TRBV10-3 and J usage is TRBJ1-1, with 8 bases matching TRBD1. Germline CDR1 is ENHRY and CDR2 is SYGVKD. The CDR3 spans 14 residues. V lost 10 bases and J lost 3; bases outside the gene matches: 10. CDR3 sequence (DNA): TGTGCCACCAAATCCCCGGACAGGGACACTGAAGCTTTCTTT. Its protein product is CATKSPDRDTEAFF.

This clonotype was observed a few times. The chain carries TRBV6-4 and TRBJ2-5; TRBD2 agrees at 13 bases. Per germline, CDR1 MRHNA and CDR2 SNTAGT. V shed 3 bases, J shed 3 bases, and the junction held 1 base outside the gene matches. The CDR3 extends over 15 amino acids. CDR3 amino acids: CASSELAGGKETQYF. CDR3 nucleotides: TGTGCCAGCAGTGAACTAGCGGGGGGGAAAGAGACCCAGTACTTC.

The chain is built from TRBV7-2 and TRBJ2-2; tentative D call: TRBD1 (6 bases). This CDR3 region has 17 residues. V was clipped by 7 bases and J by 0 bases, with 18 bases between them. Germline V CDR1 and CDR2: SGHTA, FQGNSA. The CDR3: CASNLREAGANTGELFF. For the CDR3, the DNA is TGTGCCAGCAATCTAAGAGAGGCAGGGGCGAACACCGGGGAGCTGTTTTTT.

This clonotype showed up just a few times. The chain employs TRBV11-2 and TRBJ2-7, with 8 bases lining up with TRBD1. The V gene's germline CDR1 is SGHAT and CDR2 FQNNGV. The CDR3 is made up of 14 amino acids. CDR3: CASSLETGGYEQYV. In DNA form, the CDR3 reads TGTGCCAGCAGCCTAGAAACAGGGGGCTACGAGCAGTACGTC.

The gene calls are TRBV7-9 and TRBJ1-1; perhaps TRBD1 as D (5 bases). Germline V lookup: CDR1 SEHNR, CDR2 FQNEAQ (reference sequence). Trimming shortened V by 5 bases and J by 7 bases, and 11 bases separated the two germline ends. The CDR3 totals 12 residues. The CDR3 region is CASSPTAIEAFF. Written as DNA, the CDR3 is TGTGCCAGCAGCCCGACAGCCATTGAAGCTTTCTTT. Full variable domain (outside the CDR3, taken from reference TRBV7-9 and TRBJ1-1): DTGVSQNPRHKITKRGQNVTFRCDPISEHNRLYWYRQTLGQGPEFLTYFQNEAQLEKSRLLSDRFSAERPKGSFSTLEIQRTEQGDSAMYLCASSPTAIEAFFGQGTRLTVV.

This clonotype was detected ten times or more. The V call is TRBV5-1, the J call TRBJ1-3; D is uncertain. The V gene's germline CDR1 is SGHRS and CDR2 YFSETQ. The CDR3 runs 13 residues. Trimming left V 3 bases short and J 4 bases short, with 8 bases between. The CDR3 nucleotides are TGCGCCAGCAGCTCCGACGCGGGAAACACCATATATTTT. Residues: CASSSDAGNTIYF. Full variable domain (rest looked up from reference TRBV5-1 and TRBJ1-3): KAGVTQTPRYLIKTRGQQVTLSCSPISGHRSVSWYQQTPGQGLQFLFEYFSETQRNKGNFPGRFSGRQFSNSRSEMNVSTLELGDSALYLCASSSDAGNTIYFGEGSWLTVV.

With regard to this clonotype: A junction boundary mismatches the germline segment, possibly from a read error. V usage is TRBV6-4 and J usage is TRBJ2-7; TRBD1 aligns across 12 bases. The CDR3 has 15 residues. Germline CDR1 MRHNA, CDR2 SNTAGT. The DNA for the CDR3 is TGTGCCAGCAGAGAGGCCCGGGACAGGGGGCGACGCAGCAACTTC. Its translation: CASREARDRGRRSNF.

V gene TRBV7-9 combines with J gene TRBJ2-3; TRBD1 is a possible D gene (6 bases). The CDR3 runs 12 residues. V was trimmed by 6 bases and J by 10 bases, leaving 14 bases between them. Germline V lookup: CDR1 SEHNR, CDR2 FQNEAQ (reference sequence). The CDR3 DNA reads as TGTGCCAGCAGACCCACAGGGCGCCCGCAGTATTTT. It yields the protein CASRPTGRPQYF.

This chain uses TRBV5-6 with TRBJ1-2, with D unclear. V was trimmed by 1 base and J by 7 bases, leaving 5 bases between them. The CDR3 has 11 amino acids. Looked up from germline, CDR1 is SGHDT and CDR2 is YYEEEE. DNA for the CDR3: TGTGCCAGCAGCTTGAGCGGTGGCTACACCTTC. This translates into CASSLSGGYTF.

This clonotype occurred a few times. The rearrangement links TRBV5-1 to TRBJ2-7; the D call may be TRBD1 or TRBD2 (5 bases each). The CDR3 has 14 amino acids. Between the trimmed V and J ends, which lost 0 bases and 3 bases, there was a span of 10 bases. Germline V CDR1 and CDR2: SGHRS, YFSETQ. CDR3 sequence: CASSLAPGSYEQYF. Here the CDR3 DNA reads TGCGCCAGCAGCTTGGCCCCAGGGAGCTACGAGCAGTACTTC.

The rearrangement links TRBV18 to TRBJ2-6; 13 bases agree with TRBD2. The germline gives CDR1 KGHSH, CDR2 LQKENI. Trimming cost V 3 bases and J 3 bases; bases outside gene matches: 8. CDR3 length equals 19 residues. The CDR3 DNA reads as TGTGCCAGCTCACCGACTAGCGGGGGGTCCCTTGTTGGGGCCAACGTCCTGACTTTC. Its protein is CASSPTSGGSLVGANVLTF.

CDR3 protein: CSASGSTNEKLFF. The CDR3 nucleotides are TGCAGTGCTAGCGGGTCAACTAATGAAAAACTGTTTTTT. The chain links TRBV20-1 to TRBJ1-4; D is uncertain. Germline assignment: CDR1 DFQATT and CDR2 SNEGSKA (reference sequence). V shed 3 bases and J shed 0 bases, with 5 bases lying between them. This CDR3 comprises 13 residues.

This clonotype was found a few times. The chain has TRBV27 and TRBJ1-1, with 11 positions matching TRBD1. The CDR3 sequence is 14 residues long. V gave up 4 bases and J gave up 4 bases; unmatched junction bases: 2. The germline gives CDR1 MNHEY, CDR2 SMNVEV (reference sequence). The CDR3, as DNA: TGTGCCAGCAGTTGGGGGACAGGGGGCACTGAAGCTTTCTTT. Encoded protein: CASSWGTGGTEAFF.